The source of this T cell receptor (beta chain) is a study of CD8 T cells in Susac syndrome. TCR beta from blood CD8+ and CD4+ T cells was sequenced. Treatment-naive patients with stable or active relapsing-remitting disease were the multiple sclerosis controls. Negative isolation yielded the CD8+ and CD4+ T cells, while FACS enriched the TEMRA cells. The authors reverse transcribed about 0.5 to 1 ug RNA with random hexamers. The amplification used immunoSEQ multiplex PCR on TCR beta CDR3; it spanned 54 Vbeta and 13 Jbeta. Each CDR3 protein gets one entry after TCRdb re-called the immunoSEQ multiplex PCR reads with MiXCR. The sample includes more than 100,000 distinct CDR3 sequences, roughly 80% of them seen just once. Trimming stripped 4 bases from V and 13 bases from J, with 17 bases between. Per the germline V gene, CDR1 is MNHNS and CDR2 is SASEGT. The CDR3 is 14 residues long.

This sequence was found in a human donor with multiple sclerosis. The chain links TRBV6-1 to TRBJ1-6, with a tentative D call TRBD1 (5 bases). The sample taken for sequencing was CD8+ T cells from PBMCs. As DNA, the CDR3 is TGTGCCAGCAGTGGACCAAAAGGGGTCTTGCCCCTCCACTTT. Translating gives CASSGPKGVLPLHF.